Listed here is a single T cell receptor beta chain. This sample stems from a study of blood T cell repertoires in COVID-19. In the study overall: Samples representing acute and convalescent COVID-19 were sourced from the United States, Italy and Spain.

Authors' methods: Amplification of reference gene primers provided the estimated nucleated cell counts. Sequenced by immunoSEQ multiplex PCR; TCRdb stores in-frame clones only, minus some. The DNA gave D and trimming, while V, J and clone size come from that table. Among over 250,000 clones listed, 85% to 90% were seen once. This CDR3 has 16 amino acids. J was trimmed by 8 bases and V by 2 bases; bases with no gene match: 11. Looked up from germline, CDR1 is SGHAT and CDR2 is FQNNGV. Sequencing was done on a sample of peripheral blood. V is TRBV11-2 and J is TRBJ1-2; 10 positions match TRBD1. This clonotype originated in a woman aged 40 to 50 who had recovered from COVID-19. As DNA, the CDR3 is TGTGCCAGCAGCTTACGGGCCGACAGGGGGCGCGACGGCTACACCTTC. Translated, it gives CASSLRADRGRDGYTF.